Below are 9 T cell receptor beta chains sequenced from a single sample in a study of blood T cell repertoires in COVID-19. The table came from immunoSEQ multiplex PCR; TCRdb's copy has only in-frame clones and leaves some out. The data contain hundreds of thousands of clones, 85% to 90% of them seen just once; the ten biggest clones take up about 1.1%. The sequencing input was PBMCs or T cells enriched from blood (not recorded which). All receptors derive from a young man who had recovered from COVID-19.

The chain uses TRBV28 and TRBJ2-5; D is perhaps TRBD2 (6 bases). This CDR3 region has 14 residues. Germline values: CDR1 MDHEN, CDR2 SYDVKM. With 5 bases removed from V and 5 bases from J, the gap between germline ends came to 15 bases. The CDR3 coding sequence is TGTGCCAGCAGTGGTCGACAAGGGAGGGAGACCCAGTACTTC. It specifies CASSGRQGRETQYF.

This chain uses TRBV24-1 with TRBJ2-7, with D hard to call. CDR3 length: 12 residues. The V end was cut by 4 bases, the J end by 3 bases, with 6 bases between. Looked up from germline, CDR1 is KGHDR and CDR2 is SFDVKD. The CDR3 DNA follows: TGTGCCACCAGTGAAAACAGCTACGAGCAGTACTTC. Its protein product is CATSENSYEQYF.

The chain recombines TRBV10-2 with TRBJ2-5; D is uncertain. CDR3 length: 12 amino acids. The germline gives CDR1 WSHSY, CDR2 SAAADI. Trimming took 7 bases from V and 4 from J, leaving 10 bases between them. This chain's CDR3 is CASKVGGETQYF. In DNA form, the CDR3 reads TGCGCCAGCAAGGTCGGCGGAGAGACCCAGTACTTC.

This clone was recorded once. This chain connects TRBV5-8 to TRBJ2-5, with D perhaps matching TRBD1 (5 bases). Germline values: CDR1 SGHTS, CDR2 YDEGEE. V was trimmed by 1 base and J by 7 bases, leaving 17 bases between them. This CDR3 contains 15 residues. The CDR3 sequence: CASSLRAVGLGTQYF. The DNA for the CDR3 is TGTGCCAGCAGCTTGCGGGCAGTGGGGCTGGGGACCCAGTACTTC.

This chain connects TRBV29-1 to TRBJ1-4; TRBD1 matches at 7 bases. With 7 bases clipped from V and 0 bases from J, the junction kept 5 bases outside the gene matches. This CDR3 has 14 amino acids. CDR1 SQVTM and CDR2 ANQGSEA come from the germline V gene. The CDR3 region is CSARQGATNEKLFF. CDR3 DNA sequence: TGCAGCGCGCGACAGGGAGCAACTAATGAAAAACTGTTTTTT.

This clone was seen more than once but under ten times. The rearrangement uses TRBV28 and TRBJ1-5; D is ambiguous. Germline V CDR1 and CDR2: MDHEN, SYDVKM. The V gene lost 7 bases and the J gene lost 7 bases, with 14 bases spanning the gap. The CDR3 contains 13 residues. The CDR3, as DNA: TGTGCCAGCACCTCAAGCAGGCGCCAGCCCCAGCATTTT. Protein: CASTSSRRQPQHF.

The rearrangement uses TRBV7-3 and TRBJ1-1; 10 bases align to TRBD1. V was clipped by 5 bases and J by 4 bases; unmatched bases: 7. The CDR3 totals 15 residues. The germline V gene encodes CDR1 SGHTA and CDR2 FQGTGA. The CDR3: CASSSRTGGLTEAFF. The CDR3 DNA sequence: TGTGCCAGCAGCAGTCGGACAGGGGGTCTCACTGAAGCTTTCTTT. Full variable domain (missing parts from reference TRBV7-3 and TRBJ1-1): GAGVSQTPSNKVTEKGKYVELRCDPISGHTALYWYRQSLGQGPEFLIYFQGTGAADDSGLPNDRFFAVRPEGSVSTLKIQRTERGDSAVYLCASSSRTGGLTEAFFGQGTRLTVV.

The chain combines TRBV2 with TRBJ2-1; TRBD2 agrees at 8 bases. Germline CDR1 reads SNHLY; CDR2 reads FYNNEI. This CDR3 is built from 13 residues. V trimming: 10 bases; J trimming: 4 bases; junction bases outside the gene matches: 6. CDR3 sequence (DNA): TGTGCCACTCCGGGACTAGTATACAATGAGCAGTTCTTC. Its translation: CATPGLVYNEQFF.

For the CDR3, the DNA is TGCAGCGTTGATGGCAGAGCGGATGGCTACACCTTC. Translating gives CSVDGRADGYTF. The J gene is TRBJ1-2, the V gene TRBV29-1; no reliable D call. This CDR3 comprises 12 residues. CDR1 is SQVTM and CDR2 is ANQGSEA in the germline V gene. Trimming removed 3 bases from V and 6 bases from J, with 11 bases in between.